This T cell receptor (beta chain) appears in the sequencing data of a study of blood T cell repertoires in COVID-19. Study-wide background: T cells, B-cell-depleted T cells, or PBMCs provided the cDNA or gDNA that served as material.

As handled by the study authors: By means of reference gene primer amplification, nucleated cell counts were estimated. The data were produced by immunoSEQ multiplex PCR, yet TCRdb's version contains in-frame clones alone and is incomplete. V, J and clone size are those of that table, while D and trimming were read from the DNA. The data show 170,000 or so clones, approximately 84% seen once. Enrollees, about 18 to 95 years old, lived in about two dozen US areas. Symptom resolution, clearance, or two negative PCRs marked the recovered donors of Cohort 3. Sequencing was done on a sample of PBMCs or T cells enriched from blood (not recorded which). The source is a woman in her fifties or sixties who had recovered from COVID-19.

The CDR3 spells CASSRGMNTEAFF. The CDR3 DNA reads TGTGCCAGTAGTCGGGGGATGAACACTGAAGCTTTCTTT. The chain combines TRBV19 with TRBJ1-1; maybe TRBD1 (5 bases). The CDR3 extends over 13 amino acids. Trimming took 5 bases from V and 0 from J, leaving 7 bases between them. Germline V lookup: CDR1 LNHDA, CDR2 SQIVND (reference sequence).